The T cell receptor beta chain described here comes from a study of cytomegalovirus exposure and HLA in healthy donors. The CDR3 consists of 16 residues. Germline V gene lookup returns CDR1 ENHRY and CDR2 SYGVKD. Trimming took 6 bases from V and 0 from J, leaving 17 bases between them. This table comes from immunoSEQ multiplex PCR, and its TCRdb copy is limited to in-frame clones, with some not included. The data hold roughly 150,000 clones, with more than 75% observed a single time. The origin of this receptor is a man younger than 35 in good health and CMV-seronegative. Sample: PBMCs. This chain connects TRBV10-3 to TRBJ1-1, with D tentatively TRBD1 (6 bases). The CDR3 nucleotides read TGTGCCATCAGGGATAGGCCGGACAGAGTGAACACTGAAGCTTTCTTT. It translates to CAIRDRPDRVNTEAFF.